This T cell receptor beta chain was captured by sequencing in a study of blood T cell repertoires in COVID-19. Study background: Samples of COVID-19 (acute and convalescent) were obtained from the United States, Italy and Spain. From T cells, B-cell-depleted T cells, or PBMCs came the material, which was cDNA or gDNA.

Enrollment of patients from Seattle took place during active infection, with longitudinal follow-up. Germline trimming cut 0 bases from V and 2 bases from J; bases unmatched to any gene: 3. The CDR3 has 15 residues. Germline V gives CDR1 LGHDT, CDR2 YNNKEL (reference sequence). Authors' data handling: For nucleated cells, counts were estimated from reference gene primer amplification. TCRdb keeps only in-frame clones here, not all; method: immunoSEQ multiplex PCR. The DNA was the basis for D and trimming; V, J and clone size are from that table. The table lists under 200,000 clones, around 85% of them singletons.

Sequencing input: peripheral blood. This chain links TRBV3-1 (or the pseudogene TRBV3-2) with TRBJ1-2, with 7 bases aligning to TRBD1. This TCR derives from a man aged 55 to 70 with COVID-19, enrolled during active disease. Here the CDR3 reads CASSQDTQGNYGYTF. The CDR3 region has the DNA TGTGCCAGCAGCCAAGATACACAGGGGAACTATGGCTACACCTTC.